This T cell receptor beta chain was sequenced for a study of blood T cell repertoires in COVID-19. Overall study: The United States, Italy and Spain provided the acute and convalescent COVID-19 samples.

The V segment lost 2 bases and the J segment 4 bases; nucleotides outside the gene matches: 5. Germline CDR1 reads SGHDT; CDR2 reads YYEEEE. The CDR3 length is 15 residues. Clones were sequenced by immunoSEQ multiplex PCR, and TCRdb holds only the in-frame ones, with some missing. Of approximately 190,000 clones listed, 80% are singletons. V and J are TRBV5-6 and TRBJ1-2, with 10 nucleotides matching TRBD1. This TCR was recovered from a man aged 55 to 70 with acute or convalescent COVID-19. The source material was peripheral blood. CDR3 nucleotide sequence: TGTGCCAGCAGCTTCGGGACAGGGGCAGGCTATGGCTACACCTTC. Its translation: CASSFGTGAGYGYTF. Full variable domain (outside the CDR3, taken from reference TRBV5-6 and TRBJ1-2): DAGVTQSPTHLIKTRGQQVTLRCSPKSGHDTVSWYQQALGQGPQFIFQYYEEEERQRGNFPDRFSGHQFPNYSSELNVNALLLGDSALYLCASSFGTGAGYGYTFGSGTRLTVV.